The present entry profiles one T cell receptor (beta chain) with its context. What it recognizes is unknown. Method: immunoSEQ multiplex PCR; TCRdb's copy keeps in-frame clones and lacks some. The sample shows roughly 60,000 clones, roughly 86% of them seen only once. This entry is derived from a study of OX40 agonist ivuxolimab in advanced cancers. V was trimmed by 1 base and J by 6 bases, leaving 14 bases between them. Looked up from germline, CDR1 is SGHRS and CDR2 is YFSETQ. This CDR3 has 15 amino acids. Study-level results: Nonresponders, in some cases, also had low normalized T-cell clonal expansion.

Source: CD4+ or CD8+ T cells sorted from blood, taken in a trial of the OX40 agonist ivuxolimab. This clonotype was obtained from an adult with an advanced solid tumor such as melanoma, head and neck, liver or kidney cancer. The gene calls are TRBV5-1 and TRBJ2-1, with D maybe TRBD2 (6 bases). For the CDR3, the DNA is TGCGCCAGCAGCTTGAATGGGGGGAAAGGCAATGAGCAGTTCTTC. Translated: CASSLNGGKGNEQFF. Full variable domain (outside the CDR3, taken from reference TRBV5-1 and TRBJ2-1): KAGVTQTPRYLIKTRGQQVTLSCSPISGHRSVSWYQQTPGQGLQFLFEYFSETQRNKGNFPGRFSGRQFSNSRSEMNVSTLELGDSALYLCASSLNGGKGNEQFFGPGTRLTVL.